This T cell receptor beta chain was sequenced during a study of T cell repertoires in cytomegalovirus infection. Whole-study context: It can be stated that public TCR beta signatures indicated CMV infection as well as a matching HLA type. Study-wide results and caveats: People with CMV and the relevant HLA were identified by cumulative public TCR beta family frequency.

The CDR3 extends over 14 amino acids. Germline loops: CDR1 LNHDA, CDR2 SQIVND (reference sequence). J was trimmed by 2 bases and V by 1 base; bases with no gene match: 1. TCRdb processed the reads anew with MiXCR; each CDR3 protein has one entry. The repertoire has approximately 490,000 distinct CDR3 sequences, roughly 10% of them found once; the top ten carry roughly 10%. In its sample, this clonotype was seen many times. Its antigen is unknown. The chain links TRBV19 to TRBJ2-5, with TRBD1 identical over 7 bases. The sequence derives from a human donor in good health (CMV status not recorded). Some clones in this sample may be carry-over from other donors' samples. Sequences were obtained from PBMCs. The CDR3, as DNA: TGTGCCAGTAGTATAGGGGGACAGCAAGAGACCCAGTACTTC. Translating it yields CASSIGGQQETQYF.